This section outlines one T cell receptor (beta chain) sequence together with its context. The CDR3 has 13 amino acids. Trimming cost V 7 bases and J 2 bases, with 11 bases left between them. Germline CDR1 is MRHNA and CDR2 is SNTAGT. Here immunoSEQ multiplex PCR was the method, and the copy in TCRdb shows in-frame clones only, minus some. This table has some 31,000 clones, almost 85% appearing once. This sample was included in a study of blood T cell repertoires in COVID-19. On the study more broadly: Acute and convalescent COVID-19 samples came from the United States, Italy and Spain. T cells, B-cell-depleted T cells, or PBMCs supplied cDNA or gDNA.

This TCR came from an older man with active COVID-19. The source material was peripheral blood. The chain is built from TRBV6-4 and TRBJ2-5; no reliable D call. CDR3 DNA sequence: TGTGCCAGCAACCCGGTGAATCAAGAGACCCAGTACTTC. Encoded protein: CASNPVNQETQYF.